This T cell receptor beta chain was captured in a study of T cells in Graves' hyperthyroidism and ophthalmopathy. Stable Graves' hyperthyroidism denoted no ophthalmopathy progression over 18 months. Diagnostic assessment was based on clinical symptoms, serum thyroxine and TRAb, thyroid ultrasound and orbital computed tomography. PBMCs were derived from about 9.1 ml fresh peripheral blood. This clonotype came up a few times. Its antigen is still unknown. It was RNA transcripts that yielded the amplified TCR beta CDR3 regions. First-round RT-PCR with HTBI primers amplified the TCR CDR3 region. A single record per CDR3 protein comes from TCRdb applying MiXCR to the multiplex PCR reads. In the table there are roughly 800,000 distinct CDR3 sequences, over 35% of which are singletons. CDR1 and CDR2 from the germline V gene are SGHRS and YFSETQ. V gave up 4 bases and J gave up 2 bases; unmatched junction bases: 7. The CDR3 runs 15 residues.

Study-wide results and limits: In the blood, most expanded thyroid clonotypes above 0.001 appeared as well.

The clonotype was recovered from a man aged 18-30 years with Graves' hyperthyroidism. Sequencing was performed on blood. V usage is TRBV5-1 and J usage is TRBJ2-7; 9 nucleotides align to TRBD1. The CDR3 reads CASSSGQGSTYEQYF. In nucleotides, the CDR3 is TGCGCCAGCAGCAGCGGACAGGGGTCAACCTACGAGCAGTACTTC.